What follows are 28 T cell receptor beta chains derived from one specimen sequenced in a study of CXCR3-negative and CXCR3-positive naive CD8 T cells. Study-wide results and limits: The TRB CDR3s that CXCR3-positive naive cells carried were more hydrophobic than those of CXCR3-negative naive cells.

Through 5' RACE with UMI labels, the TRB cDNA libraries were prepared. TCRdb reprocessed the 5' RACE reads and stores each CDR3 protein as one record, lacking DNA. The listing contains around 63,000 distinct CDR3 sequences. What these receptors recognize is not known. The sample taken for sequencing was naive CXCR3+ CD8+ T cells from blood. Subset specified: CD45RO-CCR7+CD27+CD95- naive CD8+ T cells expressing CXCR3 (TNR3+). These receptors were obtained from a human donor in good health. Some clones in this sample may be carry-over from other donors' samples.

V is TRBV20-1 and J is TRBJ1-2; TCRdb's D call, TRBD1, is unchecked because there is no DNA. The CDR3 has 17 residues. CDR1 and CDR2 from the germline V gene are DFQATT and SNEGSKA (reference sequence). The CDR3 sequence is CSARYPGTARTSYGYTF.

The rearrangement joins TRBV29-1 to TRBJ1-6; the TRBD1 assignment by TCRdb is unverifiable without DNA. The germline CDR1 and CDR2 sequences are SQVTM and ANQGSEA. This CDR3 comprises 13 residues. The CDR3 here is CSVAGTGGSPLHF.

The chain links TRBV6-2 or TRBV6-3 to TRBJ1-1; the TRBD1 assignment by TCRdb is unverifiable without DNA. This CDR3 contains 13 residues. Germline V gives CDR1 MNHEY, CDR2 SVGEGT. The CDR3 loop is CAGSSTGGTEAFF.

The J gene is TRBJ2-5, the V gene TRBV7-2; with no DNA, the TCRdb D assignment of TRBD2 cannot be verified. This CDR3 region has 16 residues. The germline V gene has CDR1 SGHTA and CDR2 FQGNSA. This CDR3 is CASSLGLAGGQETQYF.

This sequence joins TRBV29-1 and TRBJ2-7; no DNA is available, so the TRBD1 call from TCRdb remains unchecked. The CDR3 runs 13 residues. Germline lookup yields CDR1 SQVTM and CDR2 ANQGSEA. The CDR3 protein is CSVDGGTRYEQYF.

The chain employs TRBV11-2 and TRBJ2-5; lacking DNA, the TRBD2 call made by TCRdb goes unchecked. Germline V gene data show CDR1 as SGHAT and CDR2 as FQNNGV. The CDR3 covers 12 residues. The CDR3 sequence is CASSSLDYTQYF.

The J gene is TRBJ2-7, the V gene TRBV29-1; the TCRdb D gene call, TRBD1, has no DNA to confirm it. Germline lookup yields CDR1 SQVTM and CDR2 ANQGSEA. The CDR3 runs 15 residues. The CDR3 loop is CSVGSTRESPYEQYF.

The gene calls are TRBV12-3 or TRBV12-4 and TRBJ2-1; TCRdb selects TRBD1, and the lack of DNA leaves this call unchecked. This CDR3 has 15 residues. The CDR3 is CASSPWDRVGNEQFF.

The chain joins TRBV7-8 to TRBJ2-7; with no DNA, the TCRdb D assignment of TRBD1 cannot be verified. The CDR3 consists of 12 residues. CDR1 SGHVS and CDR2 FQNEAQ come from the germline V gene. The CDR3 region is CASSSLGGEQYF.

The genes are TRBV7-2 and TRBJ2-2; the TCRdb call, TRBD1, lacks DNA for checking. Germline V gene lookup returns CDR1 SGHTA and CDR2 FQGNSA. The length of the CDR3 is 20 residues. The CDR3 loop is CASSLRPPGQGAGNTGELFF.

The genes are TRBV5-6 and TRBJ2-7. Germline V gene lookup returns CDR1 SGHDT and CDR2 YYEEEE. The length of the CDR3 is 14 residues. CDR3 amino acids: CASTIGGFSYEQYF.

The rearrangement links TRBV29-1 to TRBJ1-1; without DNA, the TCRdb call of TRBD1 cannot be checked. The CDR3 has 13 amino acids. Germline assignment: CDR1 SQVTM and CDR2 ANQGSEA. The CDR3 loop reads CSVEEGRNTEAFF.

This chain links TRBV29-1 with TRBJ1-1. Germline-derived CDR1 and CDR2 are SQVTM and ANQGSEA. The CDR3 has 14 residues. The CDR3 sequence is CSVAYGNPNTEAFF.

The chain combines TRBV29-1 with TRBJ2-7; TCRdb's D call of TRBD1 is untestable without DNA. Germline V gives CDR1 SQVTM, CDR2 ANQGSEA. The CDR3 has 13 amino acids. CDR3 region: CSVERGSAYEQYF.

The V call is TRBV7-3, the J call TRBJ2-2; with no DNA, the TCRdb D assignment of TRBD1 cannot be verified. CDR1 is SGHTA and CDR2 is FQGTGA in the germline V gene. CDR3 length: 17 residues. The CDR3 is CASSRFDGTGDTGELFF. The full variable domain, with the rest looked up from reference TRBV7-3 and TRBJ2-2, is GAGVSQTPSNKVTEKGKYVELRCDPISGHTALYWYRQSLGQGPEFLIYFQGTGAADDSGLPNDRFFAVRPEGSVSTLKIQRTERGDSAVYLCASSRFDGTGDTGELFFGEGSRLTVL.

The chain links TRBV29-1 to TRBJ1-2; TCRdb lists TRBD1, though no DNA is available to test this call. This CDR3 has 14 residues. Germline values: CDR1 SQVTM, CDR2 ANQGSEA. The CDR3 sequence: CSVAGTDRNYGYTF.

V gene TRBV19 combines with J gene TRBJ2-3; TCRdb's assignment of TRBD1 cannot be checked, as there is no DNA. Germline loops: CDR1 LNHDA, CDR2 SQIVND (reference sequence). The CDR3 covers 14 residues. CDR3 amino acids: CASSNRGKLDTQYF.

The chain is built from TRBV13 and TRBJ2-1; TCRdb designates TRBD1, a call that cannot be tested without DNA. This CDR3 has 13 residues. CDR1 is PRHDT, CDR2 FYEKMQ, per germline (reference sequence). Here the CDR3 reads CASMRGGYNEQFF.

V is TRBV7-9 and J is TRBJ1-2; TCRdb's assignment of TRBD1 cannot be checked, as there is no DNA. Per germline, CDR1 SEHNR and CDR2 FQNEAQ (reference sequence). The CDR3 length is 12 residues. The CDR3 loop is CASSLIGGGYTF.

This chain uses TRBV20-1 with TRBJ1-1; TCRdb returns TRBD1, unconfirmable since there is no DNA. The CDR3 spans 12 residues. Germline assignment: CDR1 DFQATT and CDR2 SNEGSKA (reference sequence). The CDR3 reads CSAKYRDTEAFF.

The chain employs TRBV29-1 and TRBJ2-1. CDR3 size: 13 residues. Germline V gene data show CDR1 as SQVTM and CDR2 as ANQGSEA. CDR3: CSVAPDSYNEQFF.

The chain employs TRBV10-3 and TRBJ2-5; TCRdb designates TRBD1, a call that cannot be tested without DNA. The CDR3 has 14 residues. Germline V gene lookup returns CDR1 ENHRY and CDR2 SYGVKD. This CDR3 reads CAIRPDRNQETQYF.

The chain has TRBV20-1 and TRBJ2-2. The germline CDR1 and CDR2 sequences are DFQATT and SNEGSKA (reference sequence). The length of the CDR3 is 13 residues. CDR3 residues: CSARDYRTGELFF.

The chain has TRBV29-1 and TRBJ2-7; the TRBD1 assignment by TCRdb is unverifiable without DNA. The CDR3 extends over 15 amino acids. Germline assignment: CDR1 SQVTM and CDR2 ANQGSEA. This CDR3 is CSADRVRSGPYEQYF.

The V gene is TRBV20-1, the J gene TRBJ2-4; TCRdb selects TRBD1, and the lack of DNA leaves this call unchecked. In germline, CDR1 is DFQATT, CDR2 SNEGSKA (reference sequence). This CDR3 comprises 16 residues. CDR3 sequence reads: CSARGTGTNRGVIQYF.

This chain joins TRBV12-3 or TRBV12-4 and TRBJ1-2; TCRdb calls TRBD1, which cannot be checked without DNA. The CDR3 is 13 residues long. The CDR3 protein is CASSQDRQNGYTF.

This sequence joins TRBV11-3 and TRBJ2-3; TCRdb selects TRBD1, and the lack of DNA leaves this call unchecked. Germline V gene data show CDR1 as SGHNT and CDR2 as YENEEA. The CDR3 consists of 14 residues. The chain's CDR3 is CASSTGTGTDTQYF.

The rearrangement uses TRBV28 and TRBJ2-1; TCRdb names TRBD2, which stays unverified in the absence of DNA. The V gene's germline CDR1 is MDHEN and CDR2 SYDVKM. The CDR3 totals 15 residues. CDR3 residues: CASSTTGLANNEQFF. The variable domain in full, completed from reference TRBV28 and TRBJ2-1, reads DVKVTQSSRYLVKRTGEKVFLECVQDMDHENMFWYRQDPGLGLRLIYFSYDVKMKEKGDIPEGYSVSREKKERFSLILESASTNQTSMYLCASSTTGLANNEQFFGPGTRLTVL.